A selection of T cell receptor beta chains follows, all from one sample in a study of blood T cell repertoires in COVID-19. Profiling relied on immunoSEQ multiplex PCR, and the TCRdb table lists in-frame clones only, not all of them. Of about 420,000 clones listed, about 87% were seen once; the top ten hold 0.8% to 1%. The sequencing sample was made of peripheral blood. All receptors derive from a man between 18 and 29 years old with COVID-19, enrolled during active disease. The CDR3 runs from the conserved cysteine through the conserved F or W. Fields, in order: J gene, D gene, CDR3 length, clone size, V gene, CDR3 protein, CDR3 DNA. The D gene is left open where the match is weak. Clone size, where shown, is once, few, many, or a class for clones that have expanded.

TRBJ2-7	TRBD1	14	.	TRBV6-6	CASRSTGTSYEQYF	TGTGCCAGCAGATCGACAGGGACCTCCTACGAGCAGTACTTC
TRBJ2-5	.	14	once	TRBV11-3	CASSPGHLQETQYF	TGTGCCAGCAGCCCCGGACACCTCCAAGAGACCCAGTACTTC
TRBJ1-2	.	12	.	TRBV28	CASSLGRNGYTF	TGTGCCAGCAGTCTGGGGAGAAATGGCTACACCTTC
TRBJ2-1	TRBD2	19	.	TRBV5-1	CASSLKLAGGLSSYNEQFF	TGCGCCAGCAGCCTCAAACTAGCGGGGGGACTCAGCTCCTACAATGAGCAGTTCTTC
TRBJ1-6	TRBD1	16	.	TRBV27	CASKGDLTGYGSPLHF	TGTGCCAGCAAGGGGGACCTGACAGGGTATGGTTCACCCCTCCACTTT
TRBJ2-1	TRBD2	16	.	TRBV7-9	CASSPIASGRADEQFF	TGTGCCAGCAGCCCCATTGCTAGCGGGAGGGCCGATGAGCAGTTCTTC
TRBJ2-1	TRBD1	15	.	TRBV6-2/TRBV6-3	CASSTYRGTYNEQFF	TGTGCCAGCAGTACCTACAGGGGTACCTACAATGAGCAGTTCTTC
TRBJ2-5	TRBD1	15	.	TRBV19	CASHAGTGEAKTQYF	TGTGCCAGCCATGCCGGGACAGGGGAAGCCAAGACCCAGTACTTC
TRBJ2-3	TRBD2	18	.	TRBV24-1	CATSDLGGTSGFRDTQYF	TGTGCCACCAGTGATTTGGGAGGGACTAGCGGGTTTAGAGATACGCAGTATTTT
TRBJ2-5	.	14	once	TRBV19	CASTVVSGDGTQYF	TGTGCCAGTACTGTGGTGTCGGGAGACGGGACCCAGTACTTC
TRBJ2-7	.	14	.	TRBV10-3	CAIRLDGSSYEQYF	TGTGCCATCAGATTGGACGGGAGCTCCTACGAGCAGTACTTC
TRBJ2-7	TRBD1	14	.	TRBV5-1	CASSFNRGPYEQYF	TGCGCCAGCAGCTTTAACAGGGGCCCCTACGAGCAGTACTTC
TRBJ2-1	TRBD1	16	once	TRBV6-5	CASSYLPGQSYNEQFF	TGTGCCAGCAGTTACTTACCGGGACAGTCCTACAATGAGCAGTTCTTC
TRBJ2-5	.	16	.	TRBV19	CASSGLTGLRLETQYF	TGTGCCAGTAGTGGATTGACAGGCCTAAGACTAGAGACCCAGTACTTC
TRBJ1-2	.	14	.	TRBV7-9	CASSQRREVSGYTF	TGTGCCAGCAGCCAACGTAGAGAGGTCTCTGGCTACACCTTC
TRBJ2-1	.	15	.	TRBV18	CASSPGQGSYNEQFF	TGTGCCAGCTCACCAGGGCAGGGTTCCTACAATGAGCAGTTCTTC
TRBJ1-1	.	14	.	TRBV5-4	CASSLAGANTEAFF	TGTGCCAGCAGCTTGGCAGGGGCGAACACTGAAGCTTTCTTT
TRBJ2-3	TRBD1	15	.	TRBV7-6	CASSLTGKYTDTQYF	TGTGCCAGCAGCTTGACAGGGAAATACACAGATACGCAGTATTTT
TRBJ2-3	TRBD2	14	.	TRBV3-1/TRBV3-2	CASSQSMREARALF	TGTGCCAGCAGCCAAAGCATGCGGGAGGCGCGGGCCCTTTTT
TRBJ2-1	TRBD2	15	.	TRBV6-5	CASRVSGSSYNEQFF	TGTGCCAGCAGGGTCAGCGGGAGCTCCTACAATGAGCAGTTCTTC
TRBJ2-3	TRBD2	14	.	TRBV24-1	CATTRSGNTDTQYF	TGTGCCACCACCAGAAGCGGGAACACAGATACGCAGTATTTT
TRBJ2-7	.	17	.	TRBV7-6	CASSLGPRGRDTYEQYF	TGTGCCAGCAGCTTAGGCCCCCGGGGGAGGGACACCTACGAGCAGTACTTC
TRBJ2-5	TRBD1	16	.	TRBV30	CAWSVSRTGLQETQYF	TGTGCCTGGAGTGTCTCTAGGACAGGCCTCCAAGAGACCCAGTACTTC
TRBJ2-3	TRBD2	14	.	TRBV24-1	CATSDLSGTSKQYF	TGTGCCACCAGTGATTTGTCGGGGACTAGTAAGCAGTATTTT
TRBJ2-1	.	14	.	TRBV2	CASSEGVRGAGQFF	TGTGCCAGCAGTGAAGGGGTACGGGGGGCAGGGCAGTTCTTC
TRBJ1-5	TRBD1	14	.	TRBV5-1	CASSFGQGDQPQHF	TGCGCCAGCAGCTTTGGACAGGGGGACCAGCCCCAGCATTTT
TRBJ2-3	.	15	.	TRBV6-1	CASSEVAGGTDTQYF	TGTGCCAGCAGTGAAGTCGCAGGGGGGACAGATACGCAGTATTTT
TRBJ1-2	TRBD1	13	once	TRBV7-3	CASSLGQAEGYTF	TGTGCCAGCAGCTTAGGACAGGCGGAGGGCTACACCTTC
TRBJ2-2	TRBD2	17	many	TRBV9	CASSVGTSGRGSGELFF	TGTGCCAGCAGCGTAGGGACTAGCGGGAGGGGGTCCGGGGAGCTGTTTTTT
TRBJ2-3	TRBD1	16	.	TRBV5-4	CASSSPRDRRTDTQYF	TGTGCCAGCAGCTCGCCCCGGGACAGGCGCACAGATACGCAGTATTTT
TRBJ2-1	TRBD1	20	.	TRBV11-3	CASSLEARGLGTGRYNEQFF	TGTGCCAGCAGCTTAGAAGCCCGTGGTCTGGGGACAGGCAGATACAATGAGCAGTTCTTC
TRBJ2-7	.	14	.	TRBV27	CASSPAGAFYEQYF	TGTGCCAGCAGCCCCGCGGGGGCCTTCTACGAGCAGTACTTC
TRBJ1-1	.	14	.	TRBV11-3	CASSLFVVGAEAFF	TGTGCCAGCAGCTTATTCGTGGTGGGAGCTGAAGCTTTCTTT
TRBJ1-6	.	16	.	TRBV18	CASSPVTAGKNSPLHF	TGTGCCAGCTCACCGGTGACGGCAGGCAAGAATTCACCCCTCCACTTT
TRBJ2-3	.	14	.	TRBV5-1	CASSLEVGRDTQYF	TGCGCCAGCAGCTTGGAGGTGGGGCGCGATACGCAGTATTTT
TRBJ2-7	TRBD2	13	.	TRBV10-1	CASSAGREGEQYF	TGCGCCAGCAGTGCCGGGCGGGAGGGCGAGCAGTACTTC
TRBJ2-7	TRBD2	15	.	TRBV27	CASSQGTSGVGEQYF	TGTGCCAGCAGTCAAGGGACTAGCGGGGTTGGGGAGCAGTACTTC
TRBJ2-7	TRBD1	16	.	TRBV19	CASSAPTGGAHYEQYF	TGTGCCAGTAGTGCGCCAACAGGGGGCGCCCACTACGAGCAGTACTTC
TRBJ2-7	.	12	.	TRBV5-5	CASSLLGYEQYF	TGTGCCAGCAGCTTGCTCGGTTACGAGCAGTACTTC
TRBJ1-1	.	11	.	TRBV19	CASSIVTEAFF	TGTGCCAGTAGTATCGTCACTGAAGCTTTCTTT
TRBJ1-1	TRBD1	17	.	TRBV9	CASSVPGGPIMNTEAFF	TGTGCCAGCAGCGTCCCAGGGGGCCCTATTATGAACACTGAAGCTTTCTTT
TRBJ2-7	.	12	.	TRBV6-6	CASSYPPWRQYF	TGTGCCAGCAGTTACCCCCCTTGGAGGCAGTACTTC
TRBJ1-1	.	14	.	TRBV30	CAWSVQAANTEAFF	TGTGCCTGGAGTGTTCAGGCCGCGAACACTGAAGCTTTCTTT
TRBJ2-7	.	13	.	TRBV29-1	CSVAGTLSYEQYF	TGCAGCGTGGCCGGGACACTCTCCTACGAGCAGTACTTC
TRBJ2-2	TRBD2	17	few	TRBV11-2	CASSLYQAGGGTGELFF	TGTGCCAGCAGCTTATACCAAGCGGGAGGAGGGACCGGGGAGCTGTTTTTT
TRBJ2-1	.	14	.	TRBV15	CATSRVRRANEQFF	TGTGCCACCAGCAGAGTCAGGCGGGCCAATGAGCAGTTCTTC
TRBJ1-3	TRBD1	16	once	TRBV14	CASRRTGDRSGNTIYF	TGTGCCAGCAGGCGGACAGGCGATCGCTCTGGAAACACCATATATTTT
TRBJ2-7	TRBD2	13	.	TRBV29-1	CSVRLAGSYEQYF	TGCAGCGTTAGGCTAGCGGGATCCTACGAGCAGTACTTC
TRBJ2-1	.	15	.	TRBV11-2	CASSLGQSSYNEQFF	TGTGCCAGCAGCTTAGGACAAAGCTCCTACAATGAGCAGTTCTTC
TRBJ2-7	TRBD2	15	.	TRBV7-2	CASSFGLAGAGEQYF	TGTGCCAGCAGCTTTGGACTAGCGGGAGCAGGCGAGCAGTACTTC
TRBJ1-1	.	16	.	TRBV5-5	CASSQGHLVGNTEAFF	TGTGCCAGCAGCCAAGGACACCTTGTGGGGAACACTGAAGCTTTCTTT
TRBJ2-7	.	15	.	TRBV10-3	CAISESRQVGNEQYF	TGTGCCATCAGTGAGTCACGGCAGGTTGGCAACGAGCAGTACTTC
TRBJ2-3	.	14	.	TRBV6-5	CASSFRAQTDTQYF	TGTGCCAGCAGTTTCCGAGCGCAGACAGATACGCAGTATTTT
TRBJ1-6	.	15	.	TRBV2	CASSENVQGGSPLHF	TGTGCCAGCAGTGAAAACGTTCAGGGTGGATCACCCCTCCACTTT
TRBJ2-1	.	13	.	TRBV18	CAGRDTRGNEQFF	TGTGCCGGCCGGGACACGAGGGGCAATGAGCAGTTCTTC
TRBJ2-1	TRBD2	17	.	TRBV28	CASSPPASGLSYNEQFF	TGTGCCAGCAGTCCCCCTGCTAGCGGGTTATCCTACAATGAGCAGTTCTTC